This TCR beta chain appears in the sequencing data of a study of blood T cell repertoires in COVID-19. This clone was seen a handful of times. Original methodology: Quantification of nucleated cells was approximated via reference gene primer amplification. Sequenced by immunoSEQ multiplex PCR; TCRdb stores in-frame clones only, minus some. V and J calls and clone size come straight from that table; D and trimming were deduced from the DNA. The table shows 150,000 to 200,000 clones, with about 76% occurring only once. Germline V gives CDR1 SNHLY, CDR2 FYNNEI. V lost 4 bases to trimming and J lost 8 bases, with 7 bases between them. The CDR3 runs 11 residues.

The TCR comes from a woman in her thirties or forties with COVID-19, enrolled during active disease. Input material: peripheral blood. The J gene is TRBJ2-3, the V gene TRBV2; D unresolved. CDR3 sequence: CASSVRSTQYF. DNA for the CDR3: TGTGCCAGCAGTGTTCGGTCTACGCAGTATTTT.